These T cell receptor beta chains were read from a single sample in a study of cytomegalovirus exposure and HLA in healthy donors. Data came from immunoSEQ multiplex PCR; TCRdb stores just in-frame clones and leaves some out. This table holds about 160,000 clones, roughly 95% found once. The sequencing sample was made of PBMCs. These receptor sequences come from a young woman in good health and CMV-seronegative. CDR3s include the opening cysteine and the closing phenylalanine or tryptophan. A D gene is named only where the DNA matches it firmly. The size entry is marked missing in some rows and otherwise reads once, few, many or a size class.

-,TRBV16,TRBJ1-2,-,CASSQSRGPSFGYTF,TGTGCCAGCAGCCAATCGCGGGGGCCCTCCTTTGGCTACACCTTC
-,TRBV19,TRBJ1-5,-,CASSIVPRLSNQPQHF,TGTGCCAGTAGTATAGTACCCAGACTTAGCAATCAGCCCCAGCATTTT
-,TRBV7-2,TRBJ1-5,-,CASSPGIESNQPQHF,TGTGCCAGCAGCCCCGGGATAGAAAGCAATCAGCCCCAGCATTTT
-,TRBV20-1,TRBJ1-1,-,CSLGVNTEAFF,TGCAGCCTCGGGGTGAACACTGAAGCTTTCTTT
TRBD2,TRBV6-6,TRBJ2-2,-,CASRTLAGGQTGELFF,TGTGCCAGCAGAACTCTAGCGGGGGGGCAAACCGGGGAGCTGTTTTTT
TRBD2,TRBV15,TRBJ2-1,-,CATSRTRLGLAGERPDNEQFF,TGTGCCACCAGCAGAACTCGGCTGGGACTAGCGGGGGAGCGGCCCGACAATGAGCAGTTCTTC
-,TRBV5-4,TRBJ1-1,-,CASSADRESNTEAFF,TGTGCCAGCAGCGCGGACCGGGAGTCGAACACTGAAGCTTTCTTT
TRBD2,TRBV18,TRBJ2-5,once,CASSPPSGGYQETQYF,TGTGCCAGCTCACCACCTAGCGGGGGATATCAAGAGACCCAGTACTTC
TRBD1,TRBV5-1,TRBJ1-1,-,CASSDRGHTEAFF,TGCGCCAGCAGTGACAGGGGGCACACTGAAGCTTTCTTT
-,TRBV5-1,TRBJ2-7,-,CASSSTGVEQYF,TGCGCCAGCAGCTCTACCGGGGTAGAGCAGTACTTC
TRBD1,TRBV9,TRBJ1-2,-,CASSVVGTGSYGYTF,TGTGCCAGCAGCGTAGTCGGGACAGGTTCTTATGGCTACACCTTC
TRBD2,TRBV7-9,TRBJ2-1,-,CASSLSGGSFNEQFF,TGTGCCAGCAGCTTAAGCGGGGGTTCGTTCAATGAGCAGTTCTTC
-,TRBV9,TRBJ2-1,-,CASSVVGDRSSYNEQFF,TGTGCCAGCAGCGTAGTCGGAGACAGGTCTTCCTACAATGAGCAGTTCTTC
-,TRBV5-1,TRBJ1-6,once,CASSWTEDSPLHF,TGCGCCAGCAGCTGGACGGAGGACTCACCCCTCCACTTT
-,TRBV2,TRBJ2-1,-,CAKGGVAYNEQFF,TGTGCCAAAGGGGGGGTGGCGTACAATGAGCAGTTCTTC
-,TRBV6-1,TRBJ2-5,-,CASSVRLGSVQETQYF,TGTGCCAGCAGTGTAAGACTGGGGAGCGTCCAAGAGACCCAGTACTTC
TRBD1,TRBV18,TRBJ2-5,-,CASSLLGQGKETQYF,TGTGCCAGCTCACTTCTGGGACAGGGAAAAGAGACCCAGTACTTC
TRBD2,TRBV9,TRBJ2-2,-,CASSQTGGDTGELFF,TGTGCCAGCAGCCAAACGGGGGGGGACACCGGGGAGCTGTTTTTT
-,TRBV30,TRBJ2-1,-,CAWSGGPYNEQFF,TGTGCCTGGAGCGGGGGGCCCTACAATGAGCAGTTCTTC
TRBD1,TRBV5-8,TRBJ2-7,few,CASSLVAQGDDYEQYF,TGTGCCAGCAGCTTGGTGGCACAGGGGGATGACTACGAGCAGTACTTC
-,TRBV29-1,TRBJ2-1,-,CSVDLYNEQFF,TGCAGCGTTGACCTGTACAATGAGCAGTTCTTC
-,TRBV19,TRBJ2-7,-,CASSIGFRSSYEQYF,TGTGCCAGTAGTATAGGTTTCAGGTCCTCCTACGAGCAGTACTTC
TRBD1,TRBV6-6,TRBJ1-4,-,CASSYGQGRNEKLFF,TGTGCCAGCAGTTACGGACAGGGGCGGAATGAAAAACTGTTTTTT
-,TRBV5-6,TRBJ1-5,-,CASSFGLAAGTNQPQHF,TGTGCCAGCAGCTTTGGCCTGGCGGCAGGGACAAATCAGCCCCAGCATTTT
TRBD1,TRBV29-1,TRBJ1-6,-,CSAIQGANSPLHF,TGCAGCGCGATACAGGGGGCGAATTCACCCCTCCACTTT
-,TRBV27,TRBJ1-2,-,CASSLGQSYGYTF,TGTGCCAGCAGTTTGGGACAATCCTATGGCTACACCTTC
-,TRBV7-2,TRBJ2-1,-,CASSLQTGDNEQFF,TGTGCCAGCAGCTTACAAACGGGAGACAATGAGCAGTTCTTC
TRBD2,TRBV29-1,TRBJ2-1,-,CSVALAGGPTYNEQFF,TGCAGCGTTGCACTAGCGGGGGGCCCTACCTACAATGAGCAGTTCTTC
-,TRBV19,TRBJ2-7,-,CASSPAGYEQYF,TGTGCCAGTAGTCCGGCGGGGTACGAGCAGTACTTC
-,TRBV9,TRBJ2-5,-,CASTPGLGAQETQYF,TGTGCCAGCACCCCAGGCTTGGGGGCCCAAGAGACCCAGTACTTC
-,TRBV11-2,TRBJ2-1,-,CASSQLGLEQFF,TGTGCCAGCAGCCAACTAGGTCTTGAGCAGTTCTTC
TRBD2,TRBV5-1,TRBJ2-3,-,CASSWGGSTDTQYF,TGCGCCAGCAGCTGGGGGGGGAGCACAGATACGCAGTATTTT
-,TRBV19,TRBJ2-2,once,CASSLGAGTNTGELFF,TGTGCCAGTAGTTTAGGGGCAGGCACGAACACCGGGGAGCTGTTTTTT
TRBD1,TRBV19,TRBJ2-7,once,CASSNPGTGVGEQYF,TGTGCCAGTAGCAACCCCGGGACAGGGGTAGGCGAGCAGTACTTC
-,TRBV18,TRBJ2-7,-,CASSPQSGYEQYF,TGTGCCAGCTCACCACAGTCAGGCTACGAGCAGTACTTC
TRBD1,TRBV5-1,TRBJ1-1,-,CASSPTTGVVNTEAFF,TGCGCCAGCAGCCCCACAACAGGGGTAGTGAACACTGAAGCTTTCTTT
TRBD1,TRBV7-9,TRBJ1-1,-,CASSPRQGASWTEAFF,TGTGCCAGCAGCCCGAGACAGGGGGCCAGTTGGACTGAAGCTTTCTTT
-,TRBV5-6,TRBJ2-1,-,CASSLDPTINEQFF,TGTGCCAGCAGCTTGGACCCGACTATCAATGAGCAGTTCTTC
-,TRBV29-1,TRBJ1-2,-,CSVTGSYGYTF,TGCAGCGTGACGGGATCCTATGGCTACACCTTC
-,TRBV7-7,TRBJ2-7,-,CASSLSLVGYEQYF,TGTGCTAGCAGCTTATCCCTAGTGGGCTACGAGCAGTACTTC
-,TRBV18,TRBJ1-2,-,CASSSVGGTKSYGYTF,TGTGCCAGCTCCTCCGTGGGGGGGACGAAGAGCTATGGCTACACCTTC
TRBD1,TRBV7-9,TRBJ1-2,-,CASSDVQGATGNPNYGYTF,TGTGCCAGCAGCGATGTACAGGGGGCCACCGGTAATCCTAACTATGGCTACACCTTC
TRBD2,TRBV19,TRBJ2-1,-,CASSITGLAGEQFF,TGTGCCAGTAGTATAACTGGACTAGCGGGAGAGCAGTTCTTC
TRBD1,TRBV5-1,TRBJ2-1,-,CASSLGDSYNEQFF,TGCGCCAGCAGCTTGGGGGACAGCTACAATGAGCAGTTCTTC
TRBD1,TRBV10-3,TRBJ1-2,-,CAISVDRDYGYTF,TGTGCCATCAGTGTCGACAGGGACTATGGCTACACCTTC
TRBD2,TRBV2,TRBJ2-5,-,CASSDSGGGQETQYF,TGTGCCAGCAGTGATAGCGGGGGGGGACAAGAGACCCAGTACTTC
-,TRBV10-1,TRBJ2-1,-,CARRGSGGAYNEQFF,TGCGCCAGAAGAGGTAGCGGAGGGGCCTACAATGAGCAGTTCTTC
-,TRBV7-2,TRBJ2-2,-,CASSPRGSAGTGELFF,TGTGCCAGCAGCCCACGAGGCAGCGCGGGCACCGGGGAGCTGTTTTTT
TRBD1,TRBV15,TRBJ1-1,once,CATSRGDRNTEAFF,TGTGCCACCAGCAGGGGGGACAGGAACACTGAAGCTTTCTTT
TRBD1,TRBV18,TRBJ1-3,-,CASSPRQGRNSGNTIYF,TGTGCCAGCTCACCCCGACAGGGGAGGAACTCTGGAAACACCATATATTTT
TRBD1,TRBV13,TRBJ2-7,-,CASSLTGKGYEQYF,TGTGCCAGCAGCTTGACAGGGAAGGGTTACGAGCAGTACTTC
-,TRBV7-2,TRBJ2-6,-,CASSSYSGANVLTF,TGTGCCAGCAGCTCCTACTCTGGGGCCAACGTCCTGACTTTC
-,TRBV30,TRBJ2-2,once,CAWSILNTGELFF,TGTGCCTGGAGTATCTTAAACACCGGGGAGCTGTTTTTT
TRBD1,TRBV6-6,TRBJ1-2,-,CASRGQGIANYGYTF,TGTGCCAGCAGGGGACAGGGAATAGCTAACTATGGCTACACCTTC
-,TRBV23-1,TRBJ2-6,-,CASSPVSSGKGFSGANVLTF,TGCGCCAGCAGTCCGGTAAGTAGTGGGAAGGGGTTCTCTGGGGCCAACGTCCTGACTTTC
-,TRBV18,TRBJ1-6,-,CASSPQGRDSPLHF,TGTGCCAGCTCACCTCAGGGGAGGGATTCACCCCTCCACTTT
TRBD2,TRBV4-3,TRBJ2-7,-,CASSQDHVRLAGGSYEQYF,TGCGCCAGCAGCCAAGATCACGTCAGACTAGCGGGGGGATCCTACGAGCAGTACTTC